What follows describes a single T cell receptor beta chain. Its target antigen remains unknown. There are 14 amino acids in the CDR3, from cysteine to phenylalanine inclusive. DNA is not recorded here. Via the germline V gene, CDR1 is SGHTA and CDR2 FQGNSA. These data are taken from a study of monozygotic twins with inflammatory bowel disease (dated by TCRdb to about 2019). As for the study more broadly: A total of 28 monozygotic twin pairs were included in the full study, comprising nine German pairs (four IBD-concordant, five IBD-discordant) and 19 IBD-discordant Danish pairs. Disease-associated traits were sought mainly through comparisons between IBD patients and their genetically identical healthy co-twins within discordant pairs. Each individual had, on average, about 151 000 unique TCRalpha sequences and 181 000 unique TCRbeta sequences available for analysis. The paper as a whole reports these results and caveats: IBD patients shared fewer clonotypes with other individuals than healthy twins did, most markedly in patients showing signs of disease activity. Because patients received different immunosuppressive treatments, the repertoires may have picked up extra background noise and variability between individuals. No difference in repertoire similarity was observed between concordant and discordant twins, possibly owing to limited statistical power. Different T cell subtypes could not be distinguished in the analysis. The results gave no support for a single strong signal or clonotype linked to IBD. TCRbeta repertoire diversity, by inverse Simpson index, was decreased in IBD patients compared with their healthy co-twins.

From each donor, an approximately 2.5 ml peripheral blood sample was drawn into PAXgene tubes and stored at -80 degrees C. Without any T cell sorting, total RNA was extracted from whole blood using the PAXgene blood miRNA kit on an automated QIAcube. Peripheral blood from monozygotic twin pairs who were concordant or discordant for inflammatory bowel disease underwent deep TCRalpha and TCRbeta repertoire profiling using unique molecular barcoding. Smoking habits were recorded for all twin pairs, and individuals were classified as current, former or never smokers. The library was prepared using 5' RACE. Preparation of each TCR library used roughly 3,300 ng of total RNA. For each sample, cDNA synthesis was carried out in eight separate reactions using SMARTScribe reverse transcriptase. Unique molecular identifiers containing a 6-nucleotide sample barcode were introduced through template switching during cDNA synthesis. TCRalpha and TCRbeta cDNA was amplified by two nested PCRs of approximately 16 and 10 cycles, with bead purification after each PCR. Before amplification, the cDNA was treated with uracil DNA-glycosylase and purified using the QIAquick PCR purification kit. The second PCR added Illumina TruSeq-compatible adapters along with sample-specific barcodes. TapeStation and Qubit were used to check library quality and concentration, and 5 to 6.5 ng of each library went into the pool. Pooled libraries were sequenced on an Illumina HiSeq2500 single-index Rapid Run with 2 x 100 bp reads and custom sequencing primers. The published analysis was carried out like this. UMI-based consensus assembly with MiGEC version 1.2.6 was used to correct PCR and sequencing errors. MiXCR version 2.1.1 was used for V(D)J alignment, clonotype assembly and CDR3 extraction. To normalise gene usage, clonotype sharing and MAIT/NKT TCR abundance, the top 1000, 10 000 and 20 000 clonotypes in each sample were analysed. After downsampling to 27 000 UMIs, diversity was calculated as the inverse Simpson index using the vegan R package. Paired Mann-Whitney U tests were applied to discordant twin pairs, with Benjamini-Hochberg correction for multiple testing. After the reads were reprocessed by TCRdb, one entry was made per CDR3 protein sequence, with no DNA. The V and J calls, along with clone size, are taken from TCRdb and not from the paper's own processing. The sample's table covers over 120,000 distinct CDR3 sequences. The ten largest clones add up to roughly 1.2% of the sample.

This sequence uses TRBV7-2 and TRBJ1-5. The origin of this receptor is a human donor with ulcerative colitis or Crohn's disease, or a healthy co-twin of an affected twin (not recorded which). Sequencing used blood. CDR3 protein: CASSSGMPNQPQHF.